These 30 T cell receptor beta chains share one sample of origin, sequenced in a study of graft-versus-host responses after intestinal transplantation. Which antigens these TCRs recognize remains unknown. Assay used: immunoSEQ multiplex PCR; TCRdb lists only in-frame clones, some missing. The data hold under 95,000 clones, with 82% observed a single time. Source: unstimulated CD4+ T cells sorted from spleen or lymph node cells, taken before intestinal transplant. These receptors were taken from a human donor who received an intestinal transplant.

A few counts support this clone. The V call is TRBV5-4, the J call TRBJ2-2, with 7 positions matching TRBD2. V gave up 3 bases and J gave up 3 bases; unmatched junction bases: 2. The CDR3 covers 14 residues. CDR1 and CDR2 from the germline V gene are SGHNT and YYREEE (reference sequence). CDR3 sequence reads: CASSYTSDTGELFF. CDR3 nucleotides: TGTGCCAGCAGCTACACTAGCGACACCGGGGAGCTGTTTTTT.

The V gene is TRBV7-6, the J gene TRBJ1-4; 8 positions agree with TRBD1. V dropped 1 base and J dropped 7; count of bases not matched to a gene: 5. Germline lookup yields CDR1 SGHVS and CDR2 FNYEAQ. The CDR3 has 15 residues. The CDR3 sequence is CASSLGGTGSEKLFF. The CDR3, as DNA: TGTGCCAGCAGCTTAGGGGGGACAGGAAGTGAAAAACTGTTTTTT. The entire variable domain, with the rest obtained from reference TRBV7-6 and TRBJ1-4, is as follows: GAGVSQSPRYKVTKRGQDVALRCDPISGHVSLYWYRQALGQGPEFLTYFNYEAQQDKSGLPNDRFSAERPEGSISTLTIQRTEQRDSAMYRCASSLGGTGSEKLFFGSGTQLSVL.

This chain joins TRBV7-9 and TRBJ2-7; maybe TRBD1 (5 bases). V shed 6 bases and J shed 3 bases, with 12 bases lying between them. CDR1 SEHNR and CDR2 FQNEAQ come from the germline V gene (reference sequence). The CDR3 consists of 13 residues. This CDR3 reads CASRGRTNYEQYF. The CDR3 region has the DNA TGTGCCAGCAGAGGACGGACAAACTACGAGCAGTACTTC.

The V and J genes are TRBV6-1 and TRBJ2-7; no clear D gene. CDR1 and CDR2 from the germline V gene are MNHNS and SASEGT. Deletions cut 4 bases from V and 0 bases from J, with 10 bases between. The CDR3 contains 14 residues. CDR3 in amino acids: CASSVSHSSYEQYF. CDR3 coding DNA: TGTGCCAGCAGTGTATCACATTCCTCCTACGAGCAGTACTTC.

The chain couples TRBV6-5 to TRBJ2-1, with 7 bases matching TRBD2. CDR3 size: 15 residues. J gave up 3 bases and V 6 bases, and 8 bases lay outside the gene matches. The germline CDR1 and CDR2 sequences are MNHEY and SVGAGI. The CDR3 sequence is CASSGRRDLYNEQFF. In DNA form, the CDR3 reads TGTGCCAGCAGCGGGAGGCGGGACCTCTACAATGAGCAGTTCTTC.

The V and J genes are TRBV7-6 and TRBJ1-6; possibly TRBD1 for D (6 bases). This CDR3 spans 14 amino acids. Trimming stripped 5 bases from V and 5 bases from J, with 10 bases between. Germline V gene sequence: CDR1 SGHVS, CDR2 FNYEAQ. The CDR3 DNA sequence: TGTGCCAGCAGCCCCTACAGGGATAATTCACCCCTCCACTTT. Its protein is CASSPYRDNSPLHF.

This chain connects TRBV6-5 to TRBJ1-5; TRBD1 matches at 10 bases. CDR1 is MNHEY, CDR2 SVGAGI, per germline. CDR3 length: 15 residues. V dropped 6 bases and J dropped 2; count of bases not matched to a gene: 4. The CDR3 nucleotides are TGTGCCAGCAGCTCCGGGACAGGGGGCAATCAGCCCCAGCATTTT. Protein sequence: CASSSGTGGNQPQHF.

V gene TRBV7-9 combines with J gene TRBJ2-1; 8 bases are shared with TRBD1. The V and J ends lost 2 bases and 6 bases, in that order; junction bases with no gene match: 3. The germline V gene encodes CDR1 SEHNR and CDR2 FQNEAQ (reference sequence). The CDR3 extends over 14 amino acids. CDR3 sequence reads: CASSLRQGSNEQFF. CDR3 nucleotides: TGTGCCAGCAGCTTAAGACAGGGGAGCAATGAGCAGTTCTTC.

The chain employs TRBV4-2 and TRBJ2-5, with D possibly TRBD2 on 6 matching bases. The CDR3 totals 15 residues. Germline CDR1 reads LGHNA; CDR2 reads YNFKEQ. Trimming left V 0 bases short and J 6 bases short, with 14 bases between. For the CDR3, the DNA is TGTGCCAGCAGCCAAGATGGAACGGGAGATAAGACCCAGTACTTC. Its translation is CASSQDGTGDKTQYF.

This clone was counted only a few times. The chain recombines TRBV2 with TRBJ1-1; TRBD1 is a possible D gene (6 bases). V was shortened by 10 bases and J by 3 bases, with 12 bases between the two germline ends. CDR1 is SNHLY and CDR2 is FYNNEI in the germline V gene. The CDR3 is 12 residues long. CDR3 coding DNA: TGTGCCACCAGGGGCGCGTACACTGAAGCTTTCTTT. Protein product: CATRGAYTEAFF.

The genes are TRBV28 and TRBJ2-3; TRBD2 matches 9 bases. The CDR3 runs 15 residues. The ends lost 6 bases at V and 5 bases at J; junction bases unmatched: 9. The V gene's germline CDR1 is MDHEN and CDR2 SYDVKM. This CDR3 is CASRPLAGSGDTQYF. As DNA, the CDR3 is TGTGCCAGCAGACCTCTAGCGGGATCAGGAGATACGCAGTATTTT.

V is TRBV5-1 and J is TRBJ2-3, with 8 bases matching TRBD1. This CDR3 comprises 15 residues. V lost 4 bases to trimming and J lost 0 bases; unmatched junction nucleotides: 4. Germline CDR1 is SGHRS and CDR2 is YFSETQ. CDR3 DNA: TGCGCCAGCAGCAAGGGGACAGGTAGCACAGATACGCAGTATTTT. Translated: CASSKGTGSTDTQYF.

The chain has TRBV11-3 and TRBJ2-1, with TRBD2 identical over 14 bases. This CDR3 has 15 amino acids. Germline trimming cut 5 bases from V and 6 bases from J; bases unmatched to any gene: 3. Germline lookup yields CDR1 SGHNT and CDR2 YENEEA. In DNA, the CDR3 is TGTGCCAGCAGCCCCGGACTAGCGGGGGGCAATGAGCAGTTCTTC. Its protein product is CASSPGLAGGNEQFF.

The rearrangement joins TRBV5-1 to TRBJ2-3, with 7 nucleotides matching TRBD2. The trim removed 4 bases at V and 6 bases at J, leaving 11 bases unmatched. Germline V gives CDR1 SGHRS, CDR2 YFSETQ. The CDR3 totals 15 residues. The CDR3 is CASSPNGGRSDTQYF. In DNA, the CDR3 is TGCGCCAGCAGCCCCAATGGCGGGAGATCCGATACGCAGTATTTT.

The chain recombines TRBV6-5 with TRBJ1-2; tentative D call: TRBD1 (6 bases). Germline CDR1 reads MNHEY; CDR2 reads SVGAGI. CDR3 size: 13 residues. V was trimmed by 7 bases and J by 6 bases, leaving 15 bases between them. This chain's CDR3 is CASTPQGVNGYTF. CDR3 DNA: TGTGCCAGCACCCCACAGGGAGTAAATGGCTACACCTTC.

The chain uses TRBV5-4 and TRBJ2-7, with 14 nucleotides matching TRBD2. This CDR3 region has 15 residues. Germline lookup yields CDR1 SGHNT and CDR2 YYREEE (reference sequence). After removal of 4 bases from V and 5 bases from J, the junction contained 5 bases not matched to a gene. The CDR3 sequence: CASSQGLAGDHEQYF. CDR3 in DNA: TGTGCCAGCAGCCAGGGACTAGCGGGAGATCACGAGCAGTACTTC.

The chain combines TRBV2 with TRBJ2-3, with 8 bases fitting TRBD2. Germline V lookup: CDR1 SNHLY, CDR2 FYNNEI. The V and J ends lost 3 bases and 1 base, in that order; junction bases with no gene match: 6. This CDR3 has 16 residues. CDR3 residues: CASSDLTAGGTDTQYF. The CDR3 DNA is TGTGCCAGCAGTGATCTCACAGCGGGAGGCACAGATACGCAGTATTTT.

The chain carries TRBV28 and TRBJ2-1; 10 nucleotides align to TRBD2. Germline-derived CDR1 and CDR2 are MDHEN and SYDVKM. V was clipped by 7 bases and J by 8 bases; unmatched bases: 11. This CDR3 has 15 residues. The DNA of the CDR3 is TGTGCCAGCACCGCCTGGCGGCTAGCGGGAGATGAGCAGTTCTTC. The encoded protein is CASTAWRLAGDEQFF.

The V and J genes are TRBV9 and TRBJ2-5; 8 positions match TRBD1. CDR1 and CDR2 from the germline V gene are SGDLS and YYNGEE. CDR3 length: 14 amino acids. Trimming cost V 0 bases and J 7 bases; bases outside gene matches: 5. The CDR3 nucleotides are TGTGCCAGCAGCGTAGAAGGACAGGGTGGGACCCAGTACTTC. Its protein product is CASSVEGQGGTQYF.

The rearrangement uses TRBV11-1 and TRBJ1-1, with TRBD1 matching over 7 bases. Per the germline V gene, CDR1 is SGHAT and CDR2 is FQDESV (reference sequence). The CDR3 is 14 amino acids. After removal of 3 bases from V and 5 bases from J, the junction contained 6 bases not matched to a gene. As DNA, the CDR3 is TGTGCCAGCAGCTTTGCGGGACAGTCGACTGAAGCTTTCTTT. Its translation: CASSFAGQSTEAFF.

This chain links TRBV6-5 with TRBJ2-5; no reliable D call. The germline V gene encodes CDR1 MNHEY and CDR2 SVGAGI. V shed 2 bases and J shed 8 bases, with 18 bases lying between them. The CDR3 runs 15 residues. In nucleotides, the CDR3 is TGTGCCAGCAGTTACAAGTCCCTCCCCGTGCGAACCCAGTACTTC. The encoded protein is CASSYKSLPVRTQYF.

This chain uses TRBV18 with TRBJ2-7; 10 bases map to TRBD2. Losses at the gene ends were 3 bases for V and 6 bases for J; bases not matched to a gene: 11. In germline, CDR1 is KGHSH, CDR2 LQKENI. This CDR3 spans 16 amino acids. The CDR3 nucleotides read TGTGCCAGCTCACCGATTCAAGCGGGGGGGCCTACCGAGCAGTACTTC. Its protein is CASSPIQAGGPTEQYF.

The chain employs TRBV5-8 and TRBJ1-1; no clear D gene. Germline V CDR1 and CDR2: SGHTS, YDEGEE. CDR3 length equals 16 residues. V was pared by 3 bases and J by 1 base, with 16 bases between. The CDR3 region is CASSSAAALGNTEAFF. The CDR3 region has the DNA TGTGCCAGCAGCTCTGCTGCGGCCTTGGGGAACACTGAAGCTTTCTTT. The whole variable domain, filled in from reference TRBV5-8 and TRBJ1-1, reads EAGVTQSPTHLIKTRGQQATLRCSPISGHTSVYWYQQALGLGLQFLLWYDEGEERNRGNFPPRFSGRQFPNYSSELNVNALELEDSALYLCASSSAAALGNTEAFFGQGTRLTVV.

J is TRBJ2-1 and V is TRBV7-3; D unresolved. The CDR3 contains 13 residues. Germline CDR1 and CDR2: SGHTA and FQGTGA. The ends were cut back, 5 bases at V and 4 bases at J, with 9 bases in the middle. The DNA of the CDR3 is TGTGCCAGCAGCCCAACGCGATACAATGAGCAGTTCTTC. This sequence encodes CASSPTRYNEQFF. The full variable domain, its missing parts supplied by reference TRBV7-3 and TRBJ2-1, is GAGVSQTPSNKVTEKGKYVELRCDPISGHTALYWYRQSLGQGPEFLIYFQGTGAADDSGLPNDRFFAVRPEGSVSTLKIQRTERGDSAVYLCASSPTRYNEQFFGPGTRLTVL.

The rearrangement uses TRBV5-1 and TRBJ1-2; D might be TRBD1 (6 bases). Trimming stripped 3 bases from V and 3 bases from J, with 18 bases between. Germline V gene sequence: CDR1 SGHRS, CDR2 YFSETQ. The CDR3 loop spans 16 amino acids. Here the CDR3 reads CASSSIGGAIDYGYTF. The CDR3 coding sequence is TGCGCCAGCAGCTCCATCGGGGGGGCGATAGACTATGGCTACACCTTC.

The chain links TRBV28 to TRBJ2-7; TRBD2 aligns across 11 bases. J gave up 4 bases and V 3 bases, and 2 bases lay outside the gene matches. The CDR3 is made up of 14 amino acids. Germline values: CDR1 MDHEN, CDR2 SYDVKM. CDR3 coding DNA: TGTGCCAGCAGTTTGACTAGCGGGATTTACGAGCAGTACTTC. Its translation: CASSLTSGIYEQYF.

Points on this clone: Other DNA sequences from this sample encode an identical CDR3 as well. The rearrangement uses TRBV5-1 and TRBJ1-2; D call uncertain. From germline, CDR1 is SGHRS and CDR2 YFSETQ. The CDR3 has 14 residues. Trimming took 0 bases from V and 4 from J, leaving 10 bases between them. The CDR3 sequence is CASSLAVGSYGYTF. The CDR3 nucleotides read TGCGCCAGCAGCTTGGCCGTGGGGAGCTATGGCTACACCTTC.

The rearrangement uses TRBV2 and TRBJ2-3; TRBD1 aligns across 9 bases. The CDR3 totals 15 residues. Losses at the gene ends were 8 bases for V and 5 bases for J; bases not matched to a gene: 11. The germline CDR1 and CDR2 sequences are SNHLY and FYNNEI. In nucleotides, the CDR3 is TGTGCCAGCCTCCGGGACAGGGTAGTCATAGATACGCAGTATTTT. This encodes CASLRDRVVIDTQYF.

This clone has a handful of counts. The junction differs from germline at one of its ends, possibly a read error. The gene calls are TRBV6-1 and TRBJ2-7, with 11 bases matching TRBD1. This CDR3 has 13 amino acids. From germline, CDR1 is MNHNS and CDR2 SASEGT. CDR3 DNA sequence: TGTGCCGGCAGGGACAGGGGGAGTTACGAGCAGTACTTC. Protein sequence: CAGRDRGSYEQYF.

The gene calls are TRBV7-8 and TRBJ1-5; TRBD1 matches 9 bases. Germline trimming cut 5 bases from V and 1 base from J; bases unmatched to any gene: 3. The CDR3 loop spans 15 amino acids. Germline V gene sequence: CDR1 SGHVS, CDR2 FQNEAQ. CDR3 region: CASSVDRGSNQPQHF. DNA of the CDR3: TGTGCCAGCAGCGTGGACAGGGGAAGCAATCAGCCCCAGCATTTT.